The 4 T cell receptor beta chains listed next were all sequenced from one sample in a study of early T cells in non-severe SARS-CoV-2 infection. TCRdb fed the 5' RACE reads into MiXCR, producing one record per CDR3 protein. The table has about 48,000 distinct CDR3 sequences, approximately 9.8% seen once. The sample comprised whole blood. Receptors originate from an adult who was a healthcare worker with PCR-confirmed SARS-CoV-2 infection or an uninfected control (not recorded which).

This clonotype has a handful of counts. The genes are TRBV6-2 or TRBV6-3 and TRBJ2-2, with a possible D match to TRBD1 (6 bases). Germline V CDR1 and CDR2: MNHEY, SVGEGT. CDR3 length: 16 amino acids. V was trimmed by 5 bases and J by 4 bases, leaving 17 bases between them. The CDR3 is CASSTYHRVGTGELFF. CDR3 bases: TGTGCCAGCAGTACCTACCACAGGGTCGGCACCGGGGAGCTGTTTTTT.

Within the sample, this clonotype is medium-sized. This rearrangement joins TRBV28 to TRBJ2-1, with D maybe TRBD2 (5 bases). The V gene's germline CDR1 is MDHEN and CDR2 SYDVKM. The CDR3 runs to 13 residues. V lost 7 bases, J lost 4 bases, and 11 bases lay in between. CDR3 nucleotide sequence: TGTGCCAGCAAGGGAGAGGAGTACAATGAGCAGTTCTTC. Translation: CASKGEEYNEQFF.

This clonotype occurred many times. This chain connects TRBV12-3 or TRBV12-4 to TRBJ2-2, with D hard to call. Trimming removed 7 bases from V and 1 base from J, with 4 bases in between. This CDR3 region has 12 residues. This CDR3 is CASNRNTGELFF. DNA for the CDR3: TGTGCCAGCAATAGGAACACCGGGGAGCTGTTTTTT.

The chain recombines TRBV29-1 with TRBJ1-2; maybe TRBD1 (5 bases). V was pared by 6 bases and J by 7 bases, with 21 bases between. The CDR3 totals 14 residues. The germline CDR1 and CDR2 sequences are SQVTM and ANQGSEA. The CDR3 protein is CSVHRDSSTGGYTF. CDR3 DNA: TGCAGCGTCCACCGGGACTCCAGTACGGGTGGCTACACCTTC.